This T cell receptor (beta chain) was captured by sequencing in a study of blood T cell repertoires in COVID-19 (dated by TCRdb to the early 2020s). Regarding the complete study: Samples covering the acute and convalescent phases of COVID-19 were provided by collaborators in the United States, Italy and Spain. HLA class I and class II types, where available, came from metadata supplied by the sample provider rather than from assay-based typing. The prospective study material was composed of cDNA or gDNA derived from T cells, B-cell-depleted T cells, or PBMCs. The repertoires were released in a freely available public database intended as a resource for research on the immune response to SARS-CoV-2. Deeply sampled blood TCRbeta repertoires from subjects exposed to, actively infected with, or recovered from COVID-19 were included in the dataset. A de-identified subject ID, COVID-19 status, age in years and sex were almost always included in the sample metadata. The samples were drawn from two sources: the first 160 participants of the ongoing ImmuneRACE study, and some 1,300 subjects contributed by 6 global collaborators. Findings and caveats that apply to the study as a whole: Clinical and demographic metadata were provided uncurated, with the amount varying by source and participant.

As for this clone: The antigen it recognizes is unknown. Per-base qualities were not stored, and no clone one base away is much larger.

The immunoSEQ Assay, a bias-controlled multiplex PCR, was used to amplify TCRbeta CDR3 regions from genomic DNA. The original pipeline was this. The number of nucleated cells in each sample was estimated from the amplification of reference gene primers within the assay. To quantify the absolute abundance of each unique TCRbeta CDR3 rearrangement, sequence reads were collapsed and filtered. Productive Simpson clonality was computed per sample as the square root of Simpson's diversity index over productive rearrangements. The source is immuneACCESS, and TCRdb retained only in-frame sequences with V and J called. Part of the clones is not carried over; for the studies checked, unresolved V genes explain less than half of this, and the remainder is unexplained. V and J calls and clone size are copied from that table; D and trimming were computed from the DNA. Present in this sample are around 370,000 clones, about 90% of which were seen just once. The biggest ten clones account for around 7% of the sample.

Each collaborating institution followed its own protocols to collect whole blood in K2EDTA tubes. For TCRbeta analysis, collaborator samples were shipped as frozen whole blood, as isolated PBMCs, or as DNA extracted from either sample type. Spanning cysteine to phenylalanine, the CDR3 consists of 16 amino acids. Of all the DNA, just the CDR3 is kept, 48 bases in frame from base 1. V sheds 6 bases and J sheds 5 bases, leaving 22 bases between their ends. Per the germline V gene, ENHRY is the CDR1 and SYGVKD is the CDR2. Recombination joined TRBV10-3 with TRBJ1-2; the D region possibly corresponds to TRBD1 (6 bases align). What was sequenced was peripheral blood. This TCR was recovered from a young man with active or convalescent COVID-19. The nucleotides are TGTGCCATCAGACCCTCGGGGGGGCCCGGCGAATATGGCTACACCTTC. This yields the protein CAIRPSGGPGEYGYTF.